This entry concerns a single TCR beta chain. The data were taken from a study of blood T cell repertoires in COVID-19. Study context: The samples span acute and convalescent COVID-19 from the United States, Italy and Spain. The analysed material was cDNA or gDNA that came from T cells, B-cell-depleted T cells, or PBMCs.

Under the authors' procedure: Quantification of nucleated cells was approximated via reference gene primer amplification. Some clones are missing from TCRdb's copy, which holds only in-frame ones; the method was immunoSEQ multiplex PCR. V and J calls and clone size are copied from that table; D and trimming were computed from the DNA. Of approximately 190,000 clones listed, roughly four fifths are singletons. Sequencing used peripheral blood. This sequence originates from a woman in her 70s with active or convalescent COVID-19.

This CDR3 reads CASSRTDRDNEKLFF. The CDR3 nucleotides are TGTGCCAGCAGTCGTACTGACAGGGACAATGAAAAACTGTTTTTT. The genes are TRBV6-6 and TRBJ1-4; TRBD1 matches 7 bases. Germline-derived CDR1 and CDR2 are MNHNY and SVGAGI (reference sequence). The length of the CDR3 is 15 residues. V trimming: 5 bases; J trimming: 5 bases; junction bases outside the gene matches: 8.